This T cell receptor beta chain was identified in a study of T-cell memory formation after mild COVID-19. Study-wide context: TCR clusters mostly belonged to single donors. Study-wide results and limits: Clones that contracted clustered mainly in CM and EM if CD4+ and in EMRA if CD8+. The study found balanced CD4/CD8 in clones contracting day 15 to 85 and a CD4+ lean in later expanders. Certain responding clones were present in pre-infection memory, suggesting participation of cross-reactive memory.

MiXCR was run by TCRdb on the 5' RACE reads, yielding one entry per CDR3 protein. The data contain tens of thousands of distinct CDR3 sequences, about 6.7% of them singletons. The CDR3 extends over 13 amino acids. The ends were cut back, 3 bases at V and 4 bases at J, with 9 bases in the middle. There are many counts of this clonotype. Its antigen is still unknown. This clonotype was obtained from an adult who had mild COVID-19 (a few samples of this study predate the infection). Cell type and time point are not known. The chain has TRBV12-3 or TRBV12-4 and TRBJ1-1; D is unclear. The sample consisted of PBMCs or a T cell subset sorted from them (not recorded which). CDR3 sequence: CASSFAGSTEAFF. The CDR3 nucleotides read TGTGCCAGCAGTTTTGCGGGGAGCACTGAAGCTTTCTTT.